Presented here are 27 T cell receptor beta chains from one specimen sequenced in a study of blood T cell repertoires in COVID-19. This table comes from immunoSEQ multiplex PCR, and its TCRdb copy is limited to in-frame clones, with some not included. The data hold 150,000 to 200,000 clones, with 85% to 90% observed a single time. The source material was peripheral blood. The receptors originated from a woman under 30 who had recovered from COVID-19.

This rearrangement joins TRBV6-1 to TRBJ1-2; D may be TRBD1 (5 bases). V was shortened by 1 base and J by 2 bases, with 8 bases between the two germline ends. CDR3 length: 14 amino acids. Germline CDR1 and CDR2: MNHNS and SASEGT. Written as DNA, the CDR3 is TGTGCCAGCAGTGAAGGACAGCAAAACTATGGCTACACCTTC. It codes for CASSEGQQNYGYTF.

The chain has TRBV7-7 and TRBJ2-2; TRBD2 agrees at 9 bases. Per the germline V gene, CDR1 is SSHAT and CDR2 is FNYEAQ (reference sequence). The CDR3 extends over 16 amino acids. V dropped 5 bases and J dropped 1; count of bases not matched to a gene: 5. The CDR3 loop reads CASSDSSGENTGELFF. CDR3 sequence (DNA): TGTGCCAGCAGCGATTCTAGCGGGGAGAACACCGGGGAGCTGTTTTTT.

This clone was seen ten or more times. This chain connects TRBV14 to TRBJ1-5; D gene uncertain. Between the trimmed V and J ends, which lost 4 bases and 2 bases, there was a span of 15 bases. CDR1 is SGHDN and CDR2 is FVKESK in the germline V gene. There are 16 residues in the CDR3. The CDR3 nucleotides are TGTGCCAGCAGCCCCGCGGCGGCTTGGGGCAATCAGCCCCAGCATTTT. Translating it yields CASSPAAAWGNQPQHF. The complete variable domain, with remaining parts taken from reference TRBV14 and TRBJ1-5, reads EAGVTQFPSHSVIEKGQTVTLRCDPISGHDNLYWYRRVMGKEIKFLLHFVKESKQDESGMPNNRFLAERTGGTYSTLKVQPAELEDSGVYFCASSPAAAWGNQPQHFGDGTRLSIL.

This clone has only a few counts. The rearrangement links TRBV11-2 to TRBJ2-7, with TRBD2 identical over 13 bases. Germline CDR1 SGHAT, CDR2 FQNNGV. The CDR3 covers 15 residues. Trimming at V came to 0 bases and at J to 5 bases, leaving 1 base not matched to a gene. The CDR3 bases are TGTGCCAGCAGCTTAGAACTAGCGGGAGGGAACGAGCAGTACGTC. Protein sequence: CASSLELAGGNEQYV.

Here the CDR3 reads CASSISGQRNQETQYF. CDR3 coding DNA: TGTGCCAGCAGCATATCGGGACAGCGGAACCAAGAGACCCAGTACTTC. The V gene is TRBV21-1, the J gene TRBJ2-5; whether TRBD1, the table's D call, matches the DNA was not checked. TRBV21-1 is noted as a pseudogene. CDR3 length: 16 residues.

CDR3 bases: TGTGCCAGCAGTCCGATCACGGTTAGCGGGAGGGCGGATACGCAGTATTTT. Translated: CASSPITVSGRADTQYF. The chain couples TRBV27 to TRBJ2-3, with 11 bases matching TRBD2. Germline V gene sequence: CDR1 MNHEY, CDR2 SMNVEV (reference sequence). After removal of 5 bases from V and 6 bases from J, the junction contained 13 bases not matched to a gene. This CDR3 contains 17 residues.

The rearrangement links TRBV4-2 to TRBJ2-1, with D unresolved. CDR1 and CDR2 (germline): LGHNA, YNFKEQ. This CDR3 contains 13 residues. Trimming removed 0 bases at V and 4 bases at J, with 4 bases between. CDR3 protein: CASSQDQYNEQFF. The CDR3 nucleotides are TGTGCCAGCAGCCAAGATCAGTACAATGAGCAGTTCTTC.

This sequence joins TRBV6-5 and TRBJ1-2; 7 bases align to TRBD1. J lost 1 base, V lost 6 bases, and 8 bases had no gene match. CDR1 is MNHEY and CDR2 is SVGAGI in the germline V gene. The CDR3 consists of 15 residues. The CDR3 spells CASRVLAGGNYGYTF. The CDR3 nucleotides read TGTGCCAGCAGGGTCCTCGCAGGGGGTAACTATGGCTACACCTTC.

The rearrangement uses TRBV19 and TRBJ2-3; 8 positions match TRBD1. Per the germline V gene, CDR1 is LNHDA and CDR2 is SQIVND (reference sequence). This CDR3 is built from 16 residues. Trimming cost V 5 bases and J 2 bases; bases outside gene matches: 9. In DNA form, the CDR3 reads TGTGCCAGTAGTCCGGAGACAGGGGTAATCACAGATACGCAGTATTTT. This gives the protein CASSPETGVITDTQYF.

This clone has a single count. The chain recombines TRBV2 with TRBJ2-7; 7 bases align to TRBD2. CDR1 SNHLY and CDR2 FYNNEI come from the germline V gene. V was clipped by 4 bases and J by 0 bases; unmatched bases: 3. This CDR3 spans 14 amino acids. The CDR3, as DNA: TGTGCCAGCAGTGTGGGGGGGAGCTCCTACGAGCAGTACGTC. It yields the protein CASSVGGSSYEQYV.

The chain couples TRBV6-1 to TRBJ1-2; D is perhaps TRBD1 (6 bases). The CDR3 loop spans 15 amino acids. The V end was cut by 1 base, the J end by 7 bases, with 16 bases between. CDR1 MNHNS and CDR2 SASEGT come from the germline V gene. The CDR3 DNA follows: TGTGCCAGCAGTGAAGGACAGGCCGAGTTCTCTGGCTACACCTTC. It translates to CASSEGQAEFSGYTF.

The chain uses TRBV3-1 (or the pseudogene TRBV3-2) and TRBJ2-5; TRBD1 might be the D (5 bases). Trimming took 1 base from V and 5 from J, leaving 14 bases between them. The CDR3 runs 15 residues. Germline V lookup: CDR1 LGHDT, CDR2 YNNKEL (reference sequence). CDR3 in amino acids: CASSQVQDNWETQYF. The CDR3 nucleotides read TGTGCCAGCAGCCAAGTCCAGGACAATTGGGAGACCCAGTACTTC.

The rearrangement joins TRBV11-3 to TRBJ2-2; a weak D match, TRBD2 (6 bases). The CDR3 runs to 18 residues. V lost 4 bases, J lost 2 bases, and 20 bases lay in between. Germline lookup yields CDR1 SGHNT and CDR2 YENEEA. The CDR3 is CASSSYSGRTINTGELFF. The CDR3 region has the DNA TGTGCCAGCAGCTCTTATAGCGGAAGAACGATAAACACCGGGGAGCTGTTTTTT. Using reference TRBV11-3 and TRBJ2-2 for the parts outside the CDR3, the full variable domain is EAGVVQSPRYKIIEKKQPVAFWCNPISGHNTLYWYLQNLGQGPELLIRYENEEAVDDSQLPKDRFSAERLKGVDSTLKIQPAELGDSAVYLCASSSYSGRTINTGELFFGEGSRLTVL.

This sequence joins TRBV15 and TRBJ2-3; D is perhaps TRBD1 (6 bases). From germline, CDR1 is LNHNV and CDR2 YYDKDF (reference sequence). The ends were cut back, 7 bases at V and 2 bases at J, with 19 bases in the middle. The CDR3 runs to 16 residues. In DNA, the CDR3 is TGTGCCACCATTCTTAGCAGGGGACAATTCACAGATACGCAGTATTTT. Translating gives CATILSRGQFTDTQYF.

This clone was recorded once. The chain couples TRBV6-5 to TRBJ2-1, with D possibly matching TRBD2 (6 bases). The CDR3 runs to 15 residues. Germline V gene data show CDR1 as MNHEY and CDR2 as SVGAGI. V lost 6 bases to trimming and J lost 2 bases, with 14 bases between them. This chain's CDR3 is CASSRDFQTYNEQFF. CDR3 DNA sequence: TGTGCCAGCAGCCGGGACTTTCAAACCTACAATGAGCAGTTCTTC.

The V gene is TRBV18, the J gene TRBJ2-3; 11 bases line up with TRBD2. With 3 bases clipped from V and 6 bases from J, the junction kept 5 bases outside the gene matches. The CDR3 is 15 residues long. The germline V gene encodes CDR1 KGHSH and CDR2 LQKENI. The CDR3 nucleotides are TGTGCCAGCTCACCCACTAGCGGGGGATCCGATACGCAGTATTTT. Its protein product is CASSPTSGGSDTQYF.

In its sample, this clone was seen once. The chain recombines TRBV29-1 with TRBJ2-1, with a possible D match to TRBD1 (5 bases). The CDR3 spans 14 residues. Trimming took 1 base from V and 12 from J, leaving 19 bases between them. CDR1 is SQVTM, CDR2 ANQGSEA, per germline. CDR3 coding DNA: TGCAGCGTTGAAGTAAGGCTAGGACACCCTACGCAGTTCTTC. This gives the protein CSVEVRLGHPTQFF.

This sequence joins TRBV5-1 and TRBJ2-5, with 7 bases identical to TRBD1. CDR1 SGHRS and CDR2 YFSETQ come from the germline V gene. This CDR3 is built from 14 residues. The trim removed 4 bases at V and 3 bases at J, leaving 6 bases unmatched. CDR3 sequence (DNA): TGCGCCAGCAGCACCTGGGACAGAAAAGAGACCCAGTACTTC. Encoded protein: CASSTWDRKETQYF.

The chain recombines TRBV9 with TRBJ2-1; 9 bases match TRBD2. This CDR3 spans 17 amino acids. After removal of 0 bases from V and 10 bases from J, the junction contained 14 bases not matched to a gene. CDR1 is SGDLS, CDR2 YYNGEE, per germline. The CDR3 region is CASSVDGVAGVGGEQFF. The CDR3, as DNA: TGTGCCAGCAGCGTAGATGGGGTAGCGGGAGTAGGGGGCGAGCAGTTCTTC.

V gene TRBV7-9 combines with J gene TRBJ1-5; D gene ambiguous. The length of the CDR3 is 15 residues. Trimming removed 4 bases at V and 3 bases at J, with 13 bases between. In germline, CDR1 is SEHNR, CDR2 FQNEAQ (reference sequence). In DNA, the CDR3 is TGTGCCAGCAGCTCCACTCCCGAACCCAATCAGCCCCAGCATTTT. Encoded protein: CASSSTPEPNQPQHF.

J is TRBJ2-5 and V is TRBV30, with D tentatively TRBD1 (5 bases). V was cut by 3 bases and J by 0 bases, with 8 bases left in between. The CDR3 is 13 amino acids. Germline CDR1 reads GTSNPN; CDR2 reads SVGIG (reference sequence). The CDR3 nucleotides are TGTGCCTGGAGCCCAGGGTACCAAGAGACCCAGTACTTC. Amino acid sequence: CAWSPGYQETQYF.

The chain couples TRBV7-3 to TRBJ1-1; D remains unclear. The V end was cut by 2 bases, the J end by 5 bases, with 12 bases between. Germline loops: CDR1 SGHTA, CDR2 FQGTGA. The CDR3 is made up of 14 amino acids. The chain's CDR3 is CASSLGGGGTEAFF. CDR3 in DNA: TGTGCCAGCAGCTTAGGCGGAGGTGGGACTGAAGCTTTCTTT.

This chain links TRBV2 with TRBJ1-1, with 7 bases fitting TRBD1. Germline CDR1 SNHLY, CDR2 FYNNEI. V dropped 5 bases and J dropped 2; count of bases not matched to a gene: 2. The CDR3 is made up of 13 amino acids. CDR3 sequence: CASSRQGNTEAFF. Here the CDR3 DNA reads TGTGCCAGCAGTAGACAGGGAAACACTGAAGCTTTCTTT.

The chain is built from TRBV5-6 and TRBJ2-1; 7 bases map to TRBD2. Unmatched junction bases numbered 4, after V lost 5 bases and J lost 2 bases. The CDR3 is made up of 14 amino acids. Germline lookup yields CDR1 SGHDT and CDR2 YYEEEE. CDR3 region: CASSSGRAYNEQFF. Written as DNA, the CDR3 is TGTGCCAGCAGTTCGGGGAGGGCCTACAATGAGCAGTTCTTC.

The chain links TRBV7-8 to TRBJ1-5; D is unclear. This CDR3 is 15 amino acids long. Germline CDR1 is SGHVS and CDR2 is FQNEAQ. Trimming left V 1 base short and J 4 bases short, with 11 bases between. CDR3 residues: CASSLGGRQNQPQHF. CDR3 in DNA: TGTGCCAGCAGCTTAGGAGGGAGACAAAATCAGCCCCAGCATTTT. The full variable domain, completed using reference TRBV7-8 and TRBJ1-5, is GAGVSQSPRYKVAKRGQDVALRCDPISGHVSLFWYQQALGQGPEFLTYFQNEAQLDKSGLPSDRFFAERPEGSVSTLKIQRTQQEDSAVYLCASSLGGRQNQPQHFGDGTRLSIL.

The chain is built from TRBV27 and TRBJ1-5; D is uncertain. CDR1 and CDR2 (germline): MNHEY, SMNVEV (reference sequence). The CDR3 is 13 residues long. V lost 5 bases, J lost 11 bases, and 16 bases lay in between. Here the CDR3 reads CASSPGPSRAQHF. In DNA, the CDR3 is TGTGCCAGCAGTCCCGGGCCGTCGAGGGCCCAGCATTTT.

The chain employs TRBV29-1 and TRBJ1-6; D perhaps matches TRBD1 (6 bases). In germline, CDR1 is SQVTM, CDR2 ANQGSEA. CDR3 length equals 14 residues. V shed 7 bases and J shed 4 bases, with 14 bases lying between them. CDR3 region: CSAETGKYNSPLHF. CDR3 coding DNA: TGCAGCGCTGAGACAGGCAAATATAATTCACCCCTCCACTTT.